This TCR beta chain appears in the sequencing data of a study of molecular identifiers for immune sequencing clone quantification. General study findings and limits: Spiked Jurkat TCR RNA from one cell was reportedly detectable among about 1 million naive cells.

The table lists this clonotype with many counts. Antigen specificity is unknown. Sorting selected naive CD8 T cells with a CD8+CD4-CCR7+CD45RA+ phenotype. V dropped 0 bases and J dropped 4 bases, with 12 bases sitting between them. CDR3 length: 16 residues. Germline V gene data show CDR1 as SGHTA and CDR2 as FQGNSA. One entry per CDR3 protein results from TCRdb running MiXCR on the PCR reads. The repertoire holds roughly 630,000 distinct CDR3 sequences, with roughly 25% as singletons. The receptor was derived from a human donor in good health. Some libraries in this study had Jurkat cell RNA spiked in. Sequencing input: naive CD8+ T cells from blood, with Jurkat cell RNA spiked in. Sample subset: FACS-sorted CD8+CD4-CCR7+CD45RA+ naive T cells. The V call is TRBV7-2, the J call TRBJ2-2; weak D call: TRBD2 (6 bases). CDR3: CASSLAVLGSTGELFF. In DNA form, the CDR3 reads TGTGCCAGCAGCTTAGCGGTCCTCGGGAGCACCGGGGAGCTGTTTTTT.